These T cell receptor beta chains were read from a single sample in a study of Ad26.COV2.S vaccination and SARS-CoV-2 variants. Assay: immunoSEQ multiplex PCR; the TCRdb copy retains only in-frame clones and omits some. This sample has roughly 320,000 clones, with more than 75% found just once. Material: peripheral blood, obtained in a trial of Ad26.COV2.S vaccine versus placebo. These receptor sequences come from a person between 18 and 65 years old who received the Ad26.COV2.S COVID-19 vaccine or a placebo. Each CDR3 is given with its conserved first and last residue. A D gene is named only where the DNA matches it firmly. Some rows have no size entry. The others give once, few or many, or a class for an expanded clone.

TRBV7-8	-	-	TRBJ1-1	TGTGCCAGCAGCTTAGAGCGGGCGTCAATGAACACTGAAGCTTTCTTT	CASSLERASMNTEAFF
TRBV9	-	-	TRBJ2-5	TGTGCCAGCAGCGTAGAGGGGTACCAAGAGACCCAGTACTTC	CASSVEGYQETQYF
TRBV19	-	-	TRBJ1-5	TGTGCCAGTAGTAATAGGAGGGCGGATCAGCCCCAGCATTTT	CASSNRRADQPQHF
TRBV3-1/TRBV3-2	-	-	TRBJ1-5	TGTGCCAGCAGCCAAGGGGGACAGCCCCAGCATTTT	CASSQGGQPQHF
TRBV30	once	TRBD1	TRBJ2-3	TGTGCCTGGAGTGCCGGGACAGCAAGCACAGATACGCAGTATTTT	CAWSAGTASTDTQYF
TRBV3-1/TRBV3-2	-	TRBD2	TRBJ2-2	TGTGCCAGCAGCCAGCTCGGCGGGGGAACCACCGGGGAGCTGTTTTTT	CASSQLGGGTTGELFF
TRBV5-1	-	TRBD1	TRBJ2-3	TGCGCCAGCAGCTGGGACAGGCTCACAGATACGCAGTATTTT	CASSWDRLTDTQYF
TRBV3-1/TRBV3-2	-	TRBD1	TRBJ2-7	TGTGCCAGCAGCCAATTTGGTTCGGGACAGGTCGAGCAGTACTTC	CASSQFGSGQVEQYF
TRBV5-1	-	TRBD1	TRBJ2-3	TGCGCCAGCAGCTATGCCGGGACAGCAGACACAGATACGCAGTATTTT	CASSYAGTADTDTQYF
TRBV5-4	many	-	TRBJ2-2	TGTGCCAGCAGCTTGTTGGGGCCCGGGGAGCTGTTTTTT	CASSLLGPGELFF
TRBV5-1	-	-	TRBJ2-1	TGCGCCAGCAGCCCAACTGGGGGAATCTACTACAATGAGCAGTTCTTC	CASSPTGGIYYNEQFF
TRBV7-7	-	-	TRBJ1-6	TGTGCTAGCAGTTCACCCCTCCACTTT	CASSSPLHF
TRBV7-9	few	TRBD1	TRBJ1-2	TGTGCCAGCAGTTCAGGACAGGGTGGCTACACCTTC	CASSSGQGGYTF
TRBV5-1	-	-	TRBJ2-3	TGCGCCAGCAGCTTGCCTAGCGCCCCCGTGATTAGCACAGATACGCAGTATTTT	CASSLPSAPVISTDTQYF
TRBV5-3	-	TRBD1	TRBJ2-7	TGTGCCAGAAGCTATCCTCGGACAGGGGCGATAGTGTGTGAGCAGTACTTC	CARSYPRTGAIVCEQYF